These 23 T cell receptor beta chains were sequenced from one sample in a study of beta chain features in type 1 diabetes. Study outcomes and limitations: All four CD4+ subsets of Type 1 diabetes patients contained TCRB CDR3s that were moderately but significantly shorter.

Expressed TCRB transcripts got sequenced, as all isolated RNA was reverse transcribed. Sequencing was performed with immunoSEQ multiplex PCR; in TCRdb, only in-frame clones are kept and a portion is missing. The data hold about 660,000 clones, with roughly 13% observed a single time. The antigens these receptors bind are not known. Sequenced: naive CD4+ T cells from blood. These receptor sequences come from a young man with type 1 diabetes.

The chain combines TRBV30 with TRBJ1-1, with 7 bases matching TRBD1. Losses at the gene ends were 4 bases for V and 7 bases for J; bases not matched to a gene: 12. The CDR3 consists of 14 residues. Germline values: CDR1 GTSNPN, CDR2 SVGIG (reference sequence). CDR3 region: CAWTPRQGHGEAFF. The CDR3 DNA sequence: TGTGCCTGGACCCCAAGACAGGGACACGGTGAAGCTTTCTTT.

This clone was counted a few times. The chain uses TRBV2 and TRBJ1-1; D ambiguous. Germline V gene lookup returns CDR1 SNHLY and CDR2 FYNNEI. Trimming left V 1 base short and J 4 bases short, with 7 bases between. This CDR3 spans 13 amino acids. CDR3 sequence reads: CASSEEGFTEAFF. The CDR3 coding sequence is TGTGCCAGCAGTGAAGAAGGGTTCACTGAAGCTTTCTTT.

V is TRBV30 and J is TRBJ2-1; D not resolved. The CDR3 is 14 residues long. The germline V gene has CDR1 GTSNPN and CDR2 SVGIG (reference sequence). V was pared by 5 bases and J by 8 bases, with 19 bases between. The CDR3 here is CAWAPRVAAYEQFF. CDR3 nucleotides: TGTGCCTGGGCCCCCCGGGTAGCAGCTTATGAGCAGTTCTTC.

In DNA, the CDR3 is TGCGCCAGCAGCGGATTAGCGGGAGTCGGGGACGAGCAGTACTTC. Translation: CASSGLAGVGDEQYF. The V call is TRBV5-1, the J call TRBJ2-7; TRBD2 aligns across 9 bases. Germline V CDR1 and CDR2: SGHRS, YFSETQ. The CDR3 totals 15 residues. J was trimmed by 5 bases and V by 4 bases; bases with no gene match: 10.

The rearrangement uses TRBV7-2 and TRBJ2-1; the D is unclear. The germline V gene has CDR1 SGHTA and CDR2 FQGNSA. The CDR3 has 11 amino acids. V lost 5 bases to trimming and J lost 10 bases, with 9 bases between them. In nucleotides, the CDR3 is TGTGCCAGCAGCGGGGTTTCGGAGCAGTTCTTC. Amino acid sequence: CASSGVSEQFF. Looking up the rest from reference TRBV7-2 and TRBJ2-1 gives the full variable domain: GAGVSQSPSNKVTEKGKDVELRCDPISGHTALYWYRQSLGQGLEFLIYFQGNSAPDKSGLPSDRFSAERTGGSVSTLTIQRTQQEDSAVYLCASSGVSEQFFGPGTRLTVL.

This chain links TRBV15 with TRBJ2-6, with a weak D call TRBD1 (6 bases). The CDR3 is made up of 19 amino acids. The V gene's germline CDR1 is LNHNV and CDR2 YYDKDF (reference sequence). V shed 3 bases and J shed 5 bases, with 23 bases lying between them. CDR3 nucleotides: TGTGCCACCAGCAGGCCCCACAGGGATGACTTTGAGCGGGCCAACGTCCTGACTTTC. The encoded protein is CATSRPHRDDFERANVLTF.

This chain links TRBV30 with TRBJ2-3; possible D gene TRBD2, 5 bases. With 4 bases removed from V and 5 bases from J, the gap between germline ends came to 10 bases. The CDR3 runs 12 residues. Germline CDR1 is GTSNPN and CDR2 is SVGIG (reference sequence). DNA for the CDR3: TGTGCCTGGAATCCGGGGATAGATACGCAGTATTTT. Its protein is CAWNPGIDTQYF.

This clone was seen a few times. The V call is TRBV25-1, the J call TRBJ2-5; D is unresolved. CDR1 is MGHDK and CDR2 is SYGVNS in the germline V gene. The CDR3 consists of 14 residues. Trimming took 1 base from V and 1 from J, leaving 7 bases between them. CDR3 sequence (DNA): TGTGCCAGCAGTGAATCGCCAGCCCAAGAGACCCAGTACTTC. Its translation is CASSESPAQETQYF.

V is TRBV5-6 and J is TRBJ1-4, with unresolved D. This CDR3 spans 14 amino acids. The V end lost 2 bases, the J end lost 4 bases, and 9 bases lay between the germline ends. Germline assignment: CDR1 SGHDT and CDR2 YYEEEE. CDR3 nucleotide sequence: TGTGCCAGCAGCTTCTCGGCGGTTAATGAAAAACTGTTTTTT. Translated, it gives CASSFSAVNEKLFF.

In this sample, this clone turned up once. The rearrangement joins TRBV5-4 to TRBJ2-7; 7 bases fit TRBD2. CDR1 SGHNT and CDR2 YYREEE come from the germline V gene (reference sequence). The CDR3 runs to 14 residues. V lost 4 bases to trimming and J lost 9 bases; unmatched junction nucleotides: 13. CDR3 region: CASSVPGTTPGQYF. The CDR3 coding sequence is TGTGCCAGCAGCGTCCCCGGGACTACCCCCGGGCAGTACTTC.

The chain recombines TRBV28 with TRBJ1-6; D is unclear. This CDR3 comprises 11 residues. The germline gives CDR1 MDHEN, CDR2 SYDVKM. The germline V and J ends were trimmed by 6 bases and 10 bases, with 7 bases remaining between them. CDR3 in DNA: TGTGCCAGCAGGGGCAAATCACCCCTCCACTTT. Protein: CASRGKSPLHF.

This clone showed up just a few times. The chain links TRBV29-1 to TRBJ1-2; D ambiguous. V lost 6 bases, J lost 2 bases, and 10 bases lay in between. This CDR3 is 12 amino acids long. Per germline, CDR1 SQVTM and CDR2 ANQGSEA. The CDR3 spells CSVANGNYGYTF. The CDR3, as DNA: TGCAGCGTGGCCAACGGGAACTATGGCTACACCTTC.

This clone occurred a few times. The DNA of the CDR3 is TGTGCCTGGAATAAGCCAGGGTTGAGTCAGCCCCAGCATTTT. Translation: CAWNKPGLSQPQHF. The V gene is TRBV30, the J gene TRBJ1-5; TRBD1 might be the D (5 bases). CDR3 length equals 14 residues. V lost 4 bases and J 6 bases, leaving 16 bases between the germline ends. Germline V gives CDR1 GTSNPN, CDR2 SVGIG (reference sequence).

This clone was counted a few times. The chain employs TRBV5-1 and TRBJ2-4; D may be TRBD1 (5 bases). V lost 0 bases and J 5 bases, leaving 6 bases between the germline ends. This CDR3 region has 13 residues. From germline, CDR1 is SGHRS and CDR2 YFSETQ. The CDR3 coding sequence is TGCGCCAGCAGCTTGGCACAGGAAAACATTCAGTACTTC. This codes for CASSLAQENIQYF.

V is TRBV30 and J is TRBJ2-1; D may correspond to TRBD1 or TRBD2 (5 bases each). The CDR3 length is 12 residues. Looked up from germline, CDR1 is GTSNPN and CDR2 is SVGIG (reference sequence). The V end was cut by 5 bases, the J end by 7 bases, with 12 bases between. In DNA form, the CDR3 reads TGTGCCTGGGTGAGCTGGGGGAATGAGCAGTTCTTC. Its translation: CAWVSWGNEQFF. Variable domain in full (rest from reference TRBV30 and TRBJ2-1): SQTIHQWPATLVQPVGSPLSLECTVEGTSNPNLYWYRQAAGRGLQLLFYSVGIGQISSEVPQNLSASRPQDRQFILSSKKLLLSDSGFYLCAWVSWGNEQFFGPGTRLTVL.

This chain connects TRBV29-1 to TRBJ2-5; D tentatively fits TRBD1 or TRBD2 (5 bases each). Germline V gene data show CDR1 as SQVTM and CDR2 as ANQGSEA. V lost 1 base to trimming and J lost 5 bases, with 14 bases between them. CDR3 length: 14 residues. CDR3 loop: CSVEAGTPMETQYF. Here the CDR3 DNA reads TGCAGCGTTGAAGCGGGGACCCCCATGGAGACCCAGTACTTC.

This clone was seen a handful of times. This chain connects TRBV18 to TRBJ2-3; weak D call: TRBD1 (5 bases). Between the trimmed V and J ends, which lost 4 bases and 3 bases, there was a span of 8 bases. Germline V gene sequence: CDR1 KGHSH, CDR2 LQKENI. This CDR3 is 13 amino acids long. The CDR3 reads CASSQGITDTQYF. CDR3 nucleotide sequence: TGTGCCAGCTCACAGGGGATAACAGATACGCAGTATTTT.

This chain connects TRBV6-1 to TRBJ1-1, with 9 bases that match TRBD1. The V segment lost 10 bases and the J segment 1 base; nucleotides outside the gene matches: 4. CDR1 MNHNS and CDR2 SASEGT come from the germline V gene. This CDR3 comprises 13 residues. The CDR3 coding sequence is TGTGCCACCGTGGGACAGGGGAACACTGAAGCTTTCTTT. Protein: CATVGQGNTEAFF.

The genes are TRBV7-2 and TRBJ1-4, with 10 bases aligning to TRBD1. The trim removed 5 bases at V and 5 bases at J, leaving 5 bases unmatched. The germline V gene has CDR1 SGHTA and CDR2 FQGNSA. The CDR3 has 15 amino acids. The CDR3 region is CASSPWGQGNEKLFF. The DNA for the CDR3 is TGTGCCAGCAGCCCATGGGGACAGGGGAATGAAAAACTGTTTTTT.

The V and J genes are TRBV2 and TRBJ1-2; TRBD1 is a possible D gene (6 bases). V was clipped by 5 bases and J by 8 bases, with 15 bases between them. This CDR3 is 13 amino acids long. Germline-derived CDR1 and CDR2 are SNHLY and FYNNEI. The CDR3 sequence: CASSLQGSSGYTF. The CDR3 bases are TGTGCCAGCAGTCTACAGGGTTCTAGCGGCTACACCTTC.

The chain has TRBV28 and TRBJ2-1; D is uncertain. V gave up 5 bases and J gave up 12 bases, with 14 bases separating them. The V gene's germline CDR1 is MDHEN and CDR2 SYDVKM. The CDR3 loop spans 12 amino acids. For the CDR3, the DNA is TGTGCCAGCAGTCTAGGACCGTGGGGGCAGTTCTTC. Translation: CASSLGPWGQFF. The full variable domain, with the rest looked up from reference TRBV28 and TRBJ2-1, is DVKVTQSSRYLVKRTGEKVFLECVQDMDHENMFWYRQDPGLGLRLIYFSYDVKMKEKGDIPEGYSVSREKKERFSLILESASTNQTSMYLCASSLGPWGQFFGPGTRLTVL.

This clone was observed a handful of times. The chain is built from TRBV27 and TRBJ2-5; weak D call: TRBD1 (5 bases). The germline CDR1 and CDR2 sequences are MNHEY and SMNVEV (reference sequence). Trimming pared 0 bases from V and 2 bases from J, leaving 10 bases between. CDR3 length equals 15 residues. Here the CDR3 reads CASSLSRQSQETQYF. Here the CDR3 DNA reads TGTGCCAGCAGTTTATCCAGACAGTCACAAGAGACCCAGTACTTC.

This clone occurred a few times. V and J are TRBV5-1 and TRBJ2-7, with TRBD1 identical over 9 bases. There are 15 residues in the CDR3. The ends lost 4 bases at V and 7 bases at J; junction bases unmatched: 12. The germline V gene has CDR1 SGHRS and CDR2 YFSETQ. This chain's CDR3 is CASSPEHRGLGEQYF. As DNA, the CDR3 is TGCGCCAGCAGCCCCGAACACAGGGGGCTGGGGGAGCAGTACTTC.